What follows are 9 T cell receptor beta chains derived from one specimen sequenced in a study of graft-versus-host responses after intestinal transplantation. Sequenced by immunoSEQ multiplex PCR; TCRdb stores in-frame clones only, minus some. The data contain about 57,000 clones, roughly 89% of them singletons. This sample comprised PBMCs, obtained 26 days after transplant. All receptors come from a human patient who received an intestinal transplant, so some T cells may come from the graft donor.

The chain combines TRBV7-9 with TRBJ2-1, with TRBD1 identical over 9 bases. Germline assignment: CDR1 SEHNR and CDR2 FQNEAQ (reference sequence). Losses at the gene ends were 5 bases for V and 1 base for J; bases not matched to a gene: 3. The length of the CDR3 is 15 residues. CDR3 bases: TGTGCCAGCAGCCGGGACAGGGAGTCCTACAATGAGCAGTTCTTC. Its protein is CASSRDRESYNEQFF.

V and J are TRBV28 and TRBJ1-1, with D hard to call. Germline V lookup: CDR1 MDHEN, CDR2 SYDVKM. This CDR3 is built from 16 residues. Trimming pared 2 bases from V and 1 base from J, leaving 14 bases between. The CDR3 nucleotides read TGTGCCAGCAGTTTACCGCCCGGAGAAGGGAACACTGAAGCTTTCTTT. It yields the protein CASSLPPGEGNTEAFF. The variable domain in full, with the rest retrieved from reference TRBV28 and TRBJ1-1, is DVKVTQSSRYLVKRTGEKVFLECVQDMDHENMFWYRQDPGLGLRLIYFSYDVKMKEKGDIPEGYSVSREKKERFSLILESASTNQTSMYLCASSLPPGEGNTEAFFGQGTRLTVV.

The gene calls are TRBV5-1 and TRBJ1-3; 8 nucleotides match TRBD1. This CDR3 contains 16 residues. After removal of 4 bases from V and 2 bases from J, the junction contained 8 bases not matched to a gene. Per the germline V gene, CDR1 is SGHRS and CDR2 is YFSETQ. This CDR3 reads CASSPDRAKTGNTIYF. For the CDR3, the DNA is TGCGCCAGCAGCCCGGACAGGGCCAAAACTGGAAACACCATATATTTT.

Only a few counts were recorded for this clone. The V call is TRBV6-6, the J call TRBJ1-6; maybe TRBD1 (5 bases). The V end lost 6 bases, the J end lost 9 bases, and 15 bases lay between the germline ends. CDR1 is MNHNY, CDR2 SVGAGI, per germline (reference sequence). The CDR3 extends over 14 amino acids. This CDR3 reads CASSQDSLSSPLHF. The CDR3 coding sequence is TGTGCCAGCAGCCAAGACAGCCTCAGTTCACCCCTCCACTTT.

The chain employs TRBV6-1 and TRBJ2-1; D might be TRBD2 (6 bases). The CDR3 has 16 residues. From germline, CDR1 is MNHNS and CDR2 SASEGT. Trimming left V 3 bases short and J 4 bases short, with 16 bases between. CDR3 nucleotides: TGTGCCAGCAGTGATCCGCTAGCGTCTTATTACAATGAGCAGTTCTTC. Encoded protein: CASSDPLASYYNEQFF.

The genes are TRBV28 and TRBJ2-7; 11 bases map to TRBD1. The germline V gene encodes CDR1 MDHEN and CDR2 SYDVKM. V trimming: 8 bases; J trimming: 12 bases; junction bases outside the gene matches: 6. This CDR3 is built from 11 residues. CDR3 sequence (DNA): TGTGCCAGCGGACAGGGGGCTGTTTGGTACTTC. It yields the protein CASGQGAVWYF.

This chain connects TRBV6-1 to TRBJ2-7; 7 positions match TRBD1. Trimming removed 4 bases from V and 0 bases from J; junction bases left unmatched: 6. The CDR3 length is 15 residues. CDR1 is MNHNS, CDR2 SASEGT, per germline. DNA of the CDR3: TGTGCCAGCAGTGTGGGACAGATAGGCTCCTACGAGCAGTACGTC. It encodes CASSVGQIGSYEQYV.

This clone was recorded only once. The chain couples TRBV14 to TRBJ1-2; 10 nucleotides align to TRBD1. Per the germline V gene, CDR1 is SGHDN and CDR2 is FVKESK. The CDR3 is made up of 15 amino acids. The trim removed 2 bases at V and 4 bases at J, leaving 4 bases unmatched. CDR3 in DNA: TGTGCCAGCAGCCAAAACGGGACAGGGGTCTATGGCTACACCTTC. Translated, it gives CASSQNGTGVYGYTF.

J is TRBJ2-5 and V is TRBV9, with TRBD2 matching over 10 bases. The CDR3 runs to 15 residues. CDR1 and CDR2 from the germline V gene are SGDLS and YYNGEE. Losses at the gene ends were 4 bases for V and 2 bases for J; bases not matched to a gene: 5. CDR3 DNA sequence: TGTGCCAGCAGCTCGAGCGGGAGGGGGCAAGAGACCCAGTACTTC. The encoded protein is CASSSSGRGQETQYF.